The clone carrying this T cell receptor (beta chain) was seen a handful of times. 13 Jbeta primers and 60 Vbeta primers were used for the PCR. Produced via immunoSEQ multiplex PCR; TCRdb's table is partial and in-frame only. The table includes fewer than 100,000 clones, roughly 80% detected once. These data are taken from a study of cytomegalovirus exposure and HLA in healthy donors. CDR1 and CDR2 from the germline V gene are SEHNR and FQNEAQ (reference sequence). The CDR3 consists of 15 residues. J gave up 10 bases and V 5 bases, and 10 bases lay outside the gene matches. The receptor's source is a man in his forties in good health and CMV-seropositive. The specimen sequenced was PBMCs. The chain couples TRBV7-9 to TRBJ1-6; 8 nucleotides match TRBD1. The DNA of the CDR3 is TGTGCCAGCAGCCCCGGACAGGGCTTAGGATCACCCCTCCACTTT. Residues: CASSPGQGLGSPLHF. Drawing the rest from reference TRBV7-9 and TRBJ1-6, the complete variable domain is DTGVSQNPRHKITKRGQNVTFRCDPISEHNRLYWYRQTLGQGPEFLTYFQNEAQLEKSRLLSDRFSAERPKGSFSTLEIQRTEQGDSAMYLCASSPGQGLGSPLHFGNGTRLTVT.